Here is one T cell receptor (beta chain) with its context. The source of the sample is a study of cytomegalovirus exposure and HLA in healthy donors. Sequencing was performed with immunoSEQ multiplex PCR; in TCRdb, only in-frame clones are kept and a portion is missing. Of 71,000 or so clones listed, around 94% are singletons. This CDR3 contains 14 residues. Looked up from germline, CDR1 is PRHDT and CDR2 is FYEKMQ (reference sequence). The V gene lost 1 base and the J gene lost 6 bases, with 10 bases spanning the gap. The chain joins TRBV13 to TRBJ2-1; D might be TRBD1 (5 bases). The clonotype comes from a young woman in good health and CMV-seronegative. The sequenced sample was PBMCs. The DNA of the CDR3 is TGTGCCAGCAGCTTAGAAACAGGTGGCAATGAGCAGTTCTTC. As protein: CASSLETGGNEQFF.